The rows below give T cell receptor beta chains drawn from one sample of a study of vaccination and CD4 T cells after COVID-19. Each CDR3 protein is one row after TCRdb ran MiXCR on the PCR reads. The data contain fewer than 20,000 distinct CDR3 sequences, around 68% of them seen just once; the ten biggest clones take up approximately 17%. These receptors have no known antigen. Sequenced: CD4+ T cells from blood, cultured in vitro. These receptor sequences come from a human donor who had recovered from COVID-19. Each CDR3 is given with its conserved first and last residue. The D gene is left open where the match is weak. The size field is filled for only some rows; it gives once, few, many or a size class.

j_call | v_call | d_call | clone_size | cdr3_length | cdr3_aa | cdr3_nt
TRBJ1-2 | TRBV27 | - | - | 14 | CASSPQTSGYGYTF | TGTGCCAGCAGTCCTCAGACCAGTGGTTATGGCTACACCTTC
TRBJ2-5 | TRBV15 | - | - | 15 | CATSRDRDLGETQYF | TGTGCCACCAGCAGAGATCGGGACTTGGGGGAGACCCAGTACTTC
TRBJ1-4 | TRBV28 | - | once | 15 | CASSPGGGGNEKLFF | TGTGCCAGCAGTCCCGGAGGGGGGGGTAATGAAAAACTGTTTTTT
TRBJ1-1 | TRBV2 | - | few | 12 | CASSESGTWAFF | TGTGCCAGCAGTGAGTCAGGGACCTGGGCTTTCTTT
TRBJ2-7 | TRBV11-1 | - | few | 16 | CASSNLWRGTSYEQYF | TGTGCCAGCTCTAACCTCTGGCGGGGAACAAGCTACGAGCAGTACTTC
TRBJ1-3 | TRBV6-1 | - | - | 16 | CASSRGTPVSGNTIYF | TGTGCCAGCAGTAGAGGAACACCCGTCTCTGGAAACACCATATATTTT
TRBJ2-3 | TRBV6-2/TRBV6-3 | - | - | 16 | CASSWPGRKRTDTQYF | TGTGCCAGCAGTTGGCCGGGACGGAAGCGCACAGATACGCAGTATTTT
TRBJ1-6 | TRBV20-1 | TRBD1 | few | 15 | CSARARDRELSPLHF | TGCAGTGCTAGGGCCCGGGACAGGGAGCTTTCACCCCTCCACTTT
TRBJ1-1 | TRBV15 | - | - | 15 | CATSSEGEGNTEAFF | TGTGCCACCAGCTCCGAGGGGGAGGGGAACACTGAAGCTTTCTTT
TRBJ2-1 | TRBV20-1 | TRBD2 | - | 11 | CSATEREVEFF | TGCAGTGCTACCGAGCGGGAGGTGGAGTTCTTC
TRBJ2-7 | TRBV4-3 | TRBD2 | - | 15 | CASSQGLAGVYEQYF | TGCGCCAGCAGCCAAGGACTAGCGGGAGTGTACGAGCAGTACTTC
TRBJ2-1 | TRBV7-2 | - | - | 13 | CASSSVFNPNTFF | TGTGCCAGCAGCTCCGTCTTTAATCCCAATACGTTCTTC
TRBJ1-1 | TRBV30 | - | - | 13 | CAWTRDSRTEAFF | TGTGCCTGGACCCGCGACAGCCGGACTGAAGCTTTCTTT
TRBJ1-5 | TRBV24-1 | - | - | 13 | CATSEPGRGPQHF | TGTGCCACCAGTGAGCCGGGTCGGGGGCCCCAGCATTTT
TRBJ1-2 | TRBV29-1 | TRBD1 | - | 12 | CSVWSGGEGYTF | TGCAGCGTTTGGTCAGGGGGCGAGGGCTACACCTTC
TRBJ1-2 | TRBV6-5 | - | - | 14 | CASSYAVVGYGYTF | TGTGCCAGCAGTTACGCTGTGGTTGGCTATGGCTACACCTTC
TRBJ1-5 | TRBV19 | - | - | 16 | CASSIRIRDWNQPQHF | TGTGCCAGTAGTATACGGATACGGGATTGGAATCAGCCCCAGCATTTT
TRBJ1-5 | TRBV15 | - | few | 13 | CATSGQVRGPQHF | TGTGCCACCAGCGGGCAGGTTCGAGGGCCCCAGCATTTT
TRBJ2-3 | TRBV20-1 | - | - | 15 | CSARERLLAGDTQYF | TGCAGTGCTAGGGAACGTCTCCTGGCCGGAGATACGCAGTATTTT
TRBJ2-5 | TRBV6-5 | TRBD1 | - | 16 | CASSSRDSPGRETQYF | TGTGCCAGCAGTTCCAGGGACAGCCCGGGTCGAGAGACCCAGTACTTC
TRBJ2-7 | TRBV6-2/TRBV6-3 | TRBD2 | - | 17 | CASSPRLAGGPKREQYF | TGTGCCAGCAGTCCACGACTAGCGGGAGGGCCTAAACGCGAGCAGTACTTC
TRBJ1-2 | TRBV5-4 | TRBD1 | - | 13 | CASSLQGGYGYTF | TGTGCCAGCAGTCTACAGGGGGGCTATGGCTACACCTTC
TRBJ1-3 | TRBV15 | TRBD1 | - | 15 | CATSRGGQGKNTIYF | TGTGCCACCAGCAGAGGTGGACAGGGGAAAAACACCATATATTTT
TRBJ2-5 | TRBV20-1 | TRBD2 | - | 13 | CSATTSGQETQYF | TGCAGTGCTACGACTAGCGGACAAGAGACCCAGTACTTC
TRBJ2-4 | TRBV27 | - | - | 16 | CASSPSRARAKNIQYF | TGTGCCAGCAGTCCGTCGAGGGCTCGGGCCAAAAACATTCAGTACTTC
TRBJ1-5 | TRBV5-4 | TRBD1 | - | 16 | CASSFYDRGNNQPQHF | TGTGCCAGCAGCTTTTATGACAGGGGCAATAATCAGCCCCAGCATTTT
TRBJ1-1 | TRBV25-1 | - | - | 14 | CASGLLVGKTEAFF | TGTGCCAGCGGACTATTGGTAGGAAAGACTGAAGCTTTCTTT
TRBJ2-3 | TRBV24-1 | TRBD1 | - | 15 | CATSGRTSPGQGLYF | TGTGCCACCAGTGGCCGAACTTCCCCGGGACAGGGGCTATATTTT
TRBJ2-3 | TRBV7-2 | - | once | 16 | CASSLGVLGSADTQYF | TGTGCCAGCAGCTTAGGGGTACTGGGGTCGGCAGATACGCAGTATTTT
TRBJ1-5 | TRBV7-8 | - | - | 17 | CASSLNVRQGRNQPQHF | TGTGCCAGCAGCCTAAACGTCCGGCAGGGTCGAAATCAGCCCCAGCATTTT
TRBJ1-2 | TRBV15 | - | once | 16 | CATSRERRRADYGYTF | TGTGCCACCAGCAGAGAAAGGAGGAGGGCGGACTATGGCTACACCTTC
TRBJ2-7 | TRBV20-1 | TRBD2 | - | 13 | CSASSGRTYEQYF | TGCAGTGCTTCTAGCGGGAGGACCTACGAACAGTACTTC
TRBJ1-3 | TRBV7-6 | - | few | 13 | CASSRLAGNTIYF | TGTGCCAGCAGCCGGCTGGCTGGAAACACCATATATTTT
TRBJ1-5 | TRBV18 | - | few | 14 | CASSARGSGQPQHF | TGTGCCAGCTCAGCAAGGGGGAGCGGTCAGCCCCAGCATTTT
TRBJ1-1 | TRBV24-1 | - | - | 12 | CATFSKNTEAFF | TGTGCCACCTTCAGCAAGAACACTGAAGCTTTCTTT
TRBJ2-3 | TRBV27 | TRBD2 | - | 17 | CASSPRGTSGSTDTQYF | TGTGCCAGCAGTCCCCGAGGGACTAGCGGAAGCACAGATACGCAGTATTTT
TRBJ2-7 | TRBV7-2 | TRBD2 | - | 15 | CASSLGGSGGYEQYF | TGTGCCAGCAGCCTCGGGGGGTCCGGAGGTTACGAGCAGTACTTC